This TCR beta chain stems from a study of T-cell reconstitution after alpha-beta-depleted transplantation in children (TCRdb year 2016). Study-wide context: T-cell immune reconstitution after TCRalphabeta/CD19-depleted allogeneic hematopoietic cell transplantation in children was quantitatively tracked in the study by means of TCR repertoire profiling.

Looking up the germline V gene yields CDR1 SGHTA and CDR2 FQGNSA. The CDR3 spans 12 residues, from the cysteine through the phenylalanine. The sequence is cut down to CDR3 DNA, 36 bases in frame from base 1. V loses 4 bases of germline sequence and J loses 2 bases, and the interval between the two ends is 6 bases. Libraries came from PCR. Instrument on record: Illumina HiSeq 2500. To normalize quantification of the TCRbeta repertoire, the TCR libraries were built with molecular barcoding that relied on unique molecular identifiers. Using fastp at Q25 and MiXCR, TCRdb reprocessed the public reads and kept productive beta chains. Each entry merges the rows of one CDR3 protein and shows their most common DNA and genes. The sample records 600,000 to 700,000 distinct CDR3 sequences, around 16% of which are singletons. The leading ten clones occupy under 1.2% of the sample. This clonotype has only a few counts. The antigen it recognizes is unknown. No qualities accompany the bases; no much larger clone lies one base away.

Rearrangement joined TRBV7-2 to TRBJ2-7, with the D gene uncertain. Sample: PBMCs from the stem cell graft donor, taken from the stem cell graft. This sequence was found in a human donor who donated a stem cell graft to a child with acute myeloid leukemia. The CDR3 in this case is CASSSPTYEQYF. The DNA sequence follows: TGTGCCAGCAGCTCCCCTACCTACGAGCAGTACTTC.